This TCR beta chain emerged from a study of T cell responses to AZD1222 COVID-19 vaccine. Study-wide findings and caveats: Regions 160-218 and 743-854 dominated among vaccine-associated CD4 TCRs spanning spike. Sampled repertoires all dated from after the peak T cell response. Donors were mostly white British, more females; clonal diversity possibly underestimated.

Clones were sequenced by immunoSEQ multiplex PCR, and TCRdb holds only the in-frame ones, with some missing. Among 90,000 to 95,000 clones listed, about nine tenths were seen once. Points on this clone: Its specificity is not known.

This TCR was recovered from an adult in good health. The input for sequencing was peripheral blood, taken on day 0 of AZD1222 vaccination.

In nucleotides, the CDR3 is TGTGCCAGTAGTATCGGACAGGGGGCCTACGAGCAGTACTTC. Protein product: CASSIGQGAYEQYF. The V and J genes are TRBV19 and TRBJ2-7; 10 nucleotides line up with TRBD1. The CDR3 runs 14 residues. Germline V gene sequence: CDR1 LNHDA, CDR2 SQIVND (reference sequence). Losses at the gene ends were 3 bases for V and 2 bases for J; bases not matched to a gene: 1. Full variable domain (rest looked up from reference TRBV19 and TRBJ2-7): DGGITQSPKYLFRKEGQNVTLSCEQNLNHDAMYWYRQDPGQGLRLIYYSQIVNDFQKGDIAEGYSVSREKKESFPLTVTSAQKNPTAFYLCASSIGQGAYEQYFGPGTRLTVT.